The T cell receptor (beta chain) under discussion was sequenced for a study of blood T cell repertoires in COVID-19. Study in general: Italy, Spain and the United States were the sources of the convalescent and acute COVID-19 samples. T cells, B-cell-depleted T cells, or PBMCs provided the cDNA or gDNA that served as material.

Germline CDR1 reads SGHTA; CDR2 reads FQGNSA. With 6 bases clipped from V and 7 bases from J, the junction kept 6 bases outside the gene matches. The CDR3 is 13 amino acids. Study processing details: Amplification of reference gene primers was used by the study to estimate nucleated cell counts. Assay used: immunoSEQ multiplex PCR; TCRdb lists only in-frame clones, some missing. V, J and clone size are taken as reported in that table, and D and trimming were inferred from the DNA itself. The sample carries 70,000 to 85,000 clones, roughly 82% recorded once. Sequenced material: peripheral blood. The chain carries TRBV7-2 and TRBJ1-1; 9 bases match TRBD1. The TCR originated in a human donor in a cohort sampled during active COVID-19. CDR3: CASSKQGASEAFF. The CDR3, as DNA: TGTGCCAGCAGTAAACAGGGGGCCAGTGAAGCTTTCTTT.